Presented here are 24 T cell receptor beta chains from one specimen sequenced in a study of brain T cells in children with intractable seizures. Sample time point: blood from clinic visit 5 months post-surgery; TSC patient then seizure free. Measured with immunoSEQ multiplex PCR; TCRdb has only the in-frame clones, and not every one. The data hold about 340,000 clones, with 93% observed a single time. The sample here was peripheral blood, taken 5 to 6 months after surgery. These receptors all stem from a boy under two years old with tuberous sclerosis and intractable seizures.

The chain employs TRBV5-8 and TRBJ1-3; D not resolved. The CDR3 is made up of 17 amino acids. Germline CDR1 reads SGHTS; CDR2 reads YDEGEE. Trimming pared 1 base from V and 0 bases from J, leaving 14 bases between. CDR3 sequence: CASSLRFLLDSGNTIYF. In DNA, the CDR3 is TGTGCCAGCAGCTTGAGATTCCTCTTGGACTCTGGAAACACCATATATTTT.

This rearrangement joins TRBV18 to TRBJ1-2; D is perhaps TRBD1 (5 bases). V dropped 0 bases and J dropped 6 bases, with 11 bases sitting between them. The CDR3 loop spans 14 amino acids. Germline V lookup: CDR1 KGHSH, CDR2 LQKENI. The CDR3 bases are TGTGCCAGCTCACCACCGTGGCAGGGCGATGGCTACACCTTC. Encoded protein: CASSPPWQGDGYTF.

This chain joins TRBV9 and TRBJ2-3; TRBD2 might be the D (5 bases). Trimming removed 2 bases from V and 5 bases from J, with 9 bases in between. The germline CDR1 and CDR2 sequences are SGDLS and YYNGEE. The CDR3 is made up of 13 amino acids. As DNA, the CDR3 is TGTGCCAGCAGCGTCACGGGAAAAGATACGCAGTATTTT. Protein product: CASSVTGKDTQYF.

The table lists this clone with a count of one. The chain recombines TRBV24-1 with TRBJ2-5, with 10 bases identical to TRBD2. The CDR3 has 16 amino acids. Germline V gives CDR1 KGHDR, CDR2 SFDVKD. The junction had 7 bases not matched to a gene; V was cut back by 7 bases and J by 0 bases. CDR3 amino acids: CATSASGLANQETQYF. The CDR3, as DNA: TGTGCCACCAGCGCGTCGGGACTAGCGAACCAAGAGACCCAGTACTTC.

The chain links TRBV30 to TRBJ1-2, with 7 bases matching TRBD1. The V segment lost 1 base and the J segment 3 bases; nucleotides outside the gene matches: 5. CDR3 length: 14 amino acids. CDR1 is GTSNPN, CDR2 SVGIG, per germline (reference sequence). The CDR3 sequence: CAWSALGQHYGYTF. The CDR3 DNA follows: TGTGCCTGGAGTGCCCTGGGACAGCACTATGGCTACACCTTC.

The chain joins TRBV29-1 to TRBJ1-1; D remains ambiguous. The CDR3 covers 11 residues. Trimming shortened V by 2 bases and J by 1 base, and 2 bases separated the two germline ends. From germline, CDR1 is SQVTM and CDR2 ANQGSEA. The CDR3, as DNA: TGCAGCGTTGAAAGGAACACTGAAGCTTTCTTT. Translated, it gives CSVERNTEAFF.

The chain employs TRBV30 and TRBJ1-1, with TRBD1 identical over 8 bases. Germline values: CDR1 GTSNPN, CDR2 SVGIG (reference sequence). J lost 0 bases, V lost 6 bases, and 12 bases had no gene match. The CDR3 sequence is 16 residues long. The CDR3 sequence: CACSRTGNYMNTEAFF. As DNA, the CDR3 is TGTGCCTGCTCGAGGACAGGGAATTACATGAACACTGAAGCTTTCTTT.

The V gene is TRBV4-1, the J gene TRBJ1-1, with 10 bases matching TRBD1. CDR3 length: 16 amino acids. V was pared by 4 bases and J by 1 base, with 6 bases of the junction left unmatched. CDR1 is MGHRA, CDR2 YSYEKL, per germline. DNA for the CDR3: TGCGCCAGCAGCCTCCCGGGACAGGGGACGAACACTGAAGCTTTCTTT. Its protein product is CASSLPGQGTNTEAFF.

The chain employs TRBV30 and TRBJ1-6; TRBD1 might be the D (5 bases). The ends were cut back, 3 bases at V and 2 bases at J, with 17 bases in the middle. The germline CDR1 and CDR2 sequences are GTSNPN and SVGIG (reference sequence). This CDR3 has 17 amino acids. The CDR3 sequence is CAWRARGRSAYNSPLHF. CDR3 in DNA: TGTGCCTGGAGGGCTCGGGGGAGGAGCGCCTATAATTCACCCCTCCACTTT.

This sequence joins TRBV25-1 and TRBJ2-2; perhaps TRBD1 as D (6 bases). The CDR3 loop spans 16 amino acids. The germline V gene has CDR1 MGHDK and CDR2 SYGVNS. The V and J ends lost 3 bases and 6 bases respectively, with 17 bases between them. This chain's CDR3 is CASSDSGVVFSGELFF. DNA for the CDR3: TGTGCCAGCAGTGATTCAGGGGTTGTGTTTTCCGGGGAGCTGTTTTTT. Full variable domain (rest looked up from reference TRBV25-1 and TRBJ2-2): EADIYQTPRYLVIGTGKKITLECSQTMGHDKMYWYQQDPGMELHLIHYSYGVNSTEKGDLSSESTVSRIRTEHFPLTLESARPSHTSQYLCASSDSGVVFSGELFFGEGSRLTVL.

The J gene is TRBJ2-3, the V gene TRBV4-2; 9 nucleotides align to TRBD2. The CDR3 has 18 residues. Looked up from germline, CDR1 is LGHNA and CDR2 is YNFKEQ. V lost 3 bases, J lost 0 bases, and 10 bases stayed unmatched. The chain's CDR3 is CASSQGAGGKSSTDTQYF. The CDR3, as DNA: TGTGCCAGCAGCCAGGGCGCGGGGGGGAAATCTAGCACAGATACGCAGTATTTT.

The chain carries TRBV30 and TRBJ1-3; no clear D gene. Trimming pared 3 bases from V and 0 bases from J, leaving 12 bases between. CDR3 size: 15 residues. CDR1 is GTSNPN, CDR2 SVGIG, per germline (reference sequence). CDR3 nucleotides: TGTGCCTGGAGGCAGAATTTTGCCTCTGGAAACACCATATATTTT. It codes for CAWRQNFASGNTIYF.

This clone was found once. The chain links TRBV13 to TRBJ1-1; D is unclear. The V end lost 0 bases, the J end lost 5 bases, and 4 bases lay between the germline ends. This CDR3 comprises 12 residues. Germline V gives CDR1 PRHDT, CDR2 FYEKMQ (reference sequence). This CDR3 is CASSLGVTEAFF. CDR3 nucleotide sequence: TGTGCCAGCAGCTTAGGGGTGACTGAAGCTTTCTTT.

V is TRBV28 and J is TRBJ2-3; 11 bases match TRBD2. Trimming removed 6 bases from V and 11 bases from J; junction bases left unmatched: 10. This CDR3 spans 14 amino acids. Germline assignment: CDR1 MDHEN and CDR2 SYDVKM. CDR3 region: CASSVAGGAGLQYF. CDR3 nucleotide sequence: TGTGCCAGCAGCGTAGCGGGAGGGGCGGGGCTGCAGTATTTT.

V usage is TRBV7-2 and J usage is TRBJ2-6; D remains unclear. This CDR3 contains 14 residues. The V and J ends lost 5 bases and 0 bases respectively, with 5 bases between them. The V gene's germline CDR1 is SGHTA and CDR2 FQGNSA. The CDR3 protein is CASSNYSGANVLTF. The CDR3, as DNA: TGTGCCAGCAGCAACTACTCTGGGGCCAACGTCCTGACTTTC.

The V call is TRBV13, the J call TRBJ2-1, with 8 bases lining up with TRBD2. Trimming took 5 bases from V and 3 from J; bases not matched to a gene: 6. The CDR3 loop spans 15 amino acids. Germline CDR1 and CDR2: PRHDT and FYEKMQ (reference sequence). The CDR3 loop reads CASSDTSGVYNEQFF. The CDR3 bases are TGTGCCAGCAGCGACACTAGCGGCGTCTACAATGAGCAGTTCTTC.

The chain joins TRBV10-3 to TRBJ2-7, with TRBD2 as a possible D gene (6 bases). Trimming removed 2 bases from V and 0 bases from J, with 17 bases in between. The V gene's germline CDR1 is ENHRY and CDR2 SYGVKD. The length of the CDR3 is 17 residues. CDR3 residues: CAISEGIGGPVSYEQYF. CDR3 nucleotide sequence: TGTGCCATCAGTGAGGGTATCGGGGGACCTGTCTCCTACGAGCAGTACTTC.

V gene TRBV29-1 combines with J gene TRBJ1-1, with TRBD1 matching 9 bases. Trimming at V came to 4 bases and at J to 5 bases, leaving 11 bases not matched to a gene. The CDR3 sequence is 15 residues long. Per germline, CDR1 SQVTM and CDR2 ANQGSEA. The CDR3 DNA reads as TGCAGCGTTGGTGGGTTTGGGACAGGGTTAACTGAAGCTTTCTTT. The encoded protein is CSVGGFGTGLTEAFF.

The chain's CDR3 is CASSLNRGQVLSGANVLTF. The CDR3 bases are TGTGCCAGCAGCCTCAACCGGGGACAGGTCCTGTCGGGGGCCAACGTCCTGACTTTC. The chain joins TRBV9 to TRBJ2-6; 8 bases map to TRBD1. The CDR3 consists of 19 residues. The J segment lost 4 bases and the V segment lost 4 bases, leaving 16 bases of the junction unmatched. Germline V gives CDR1 SGDLS, CDR2 YYNGEE.

The genes are TRBV4-1 and TRBJ1-2; D ambiguous. The CDR3 is made up of 13 amino acids. The V and J ends lost 2 bases and 4 bases respectively, with 8 bases between them. From germline, CDR1 is MGHRA and CDR2 YSYEKL. The CDR3 sequence: CASSQTSSYGYTF. The CDR3 nucleotides read TGCGCCAGCAGCCAAACCTCCAGCTATGGCTACACCTTC.

The chain links TRBV7-2 to TRBJ1-2, with D unresolved. This CDR3 contains 14 residues. The ends were cut back, 1 base at V and 2 bases at J, with 8 bases in the middle. Germline CDR1 SGHTA, CDR2 FQGNSA. The CDR3 DNA is TGTGCCAGCAGCTTAGTCCATATGAACTATGGCTACACCTTC. Amino acids: CASSLVHMNYGYTF. The full variable domain, with the rest looked up from reference TRBV7-2 and TRBJ1-2, is GAGVSQSPSNKVTEKGKDVELRCDPISGHTALYWYRQSLGQGLEFLIYFQGNSAPDKSGLPSDRFSAERTGGSVSTLTIQRTQQEDSAVYLCASSLVHMNYGYTFGSGTRLTVV.

The chain carries TRBV9 and TRBJ1-4; D possibly corresponds to TRBD1 (6 bases). V lost 1 base and J 3 bases, leaving 10 bases between the germline ends. The length of the CDR3 is 15 residues. CDR1 is SGDLS, CDR2 YYNGEE, per germline. The CDR3 nucleotides read TGTGCCAGCAGCGTATCCGGGACACCTAATGAAAAACTGTTTTTT. Translated, it gives CASSVSGTPNEKLFF.

This chain joins TRBV11-2 and TRBJ2-7; D possibly uses TRBD1 or TRBD2 (5 bases each). Germline V gene data show CDR1 as SGHAT and CDR2 as FQNNGV. The CDR3 loop spans 14 amino acids. The V gene lost 5 bases and the J gene lost 3 bases, with 14 bases spanning the gap. The CDR3 region is CASSISGLRYEQYF. The CDR3 DNA is TGTGCCAGCAGCATATCGGGGCTTCGCTACGAGCAGTACTTC.

This clone was seen just once. This rearrangement joins TRBV7-9 to TRBJ1-1; D ambiguous. Trimming left V 1 base short and J 4 bases short, with 13 bases between. This CDR3 is 15 amino acids long. Germline CDR1 SEHNR, CDR2 FQNEAQ (reference sequence). The CDR3 is CASSLVAPRGTEAFF. The CDR3 DNA sequence: TGTGCCAGCAGCTTAGTGGCACCCCGGGGCACTGAAGCTTTCTTT.